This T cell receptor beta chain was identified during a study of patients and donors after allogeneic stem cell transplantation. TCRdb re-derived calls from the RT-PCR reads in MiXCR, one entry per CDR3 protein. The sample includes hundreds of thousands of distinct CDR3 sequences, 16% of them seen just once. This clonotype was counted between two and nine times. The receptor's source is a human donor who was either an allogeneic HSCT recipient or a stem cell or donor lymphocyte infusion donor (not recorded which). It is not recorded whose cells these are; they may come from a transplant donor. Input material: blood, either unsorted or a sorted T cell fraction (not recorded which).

CDR3 region: CASSPRDGRNTIYF. The CDR3 coding sequence is TGTGCCAGCAGCCCGAGGGACGGACGAAACACCATATATTTT. V gene TRBV7-2 combines with J gene TRBJ1-3, with TRBD1 as a possible D gene (5 bases). Per the germline V gene, CDR1 is SGHTA and CDR2 is FQGNSA. The CDR3 is 14 residues long. V lost 5 bases and J lost 5, with 13 bases in between.